Below, 11 T cell receptor beta chains from the same sample are listed, as sequenced in a study of OX40 agonist ivuxolimab in advanced cancers. Libraries were prepared by immunoSEQ multiplex PCR; TCRdb keeps only in-frame clonotypes and omits some of them. Among 68,000 or so clones, around four fifths were seen once, and the ten largest hold 11%. The sample was CD4+ or CD8+ T cells sorted from blood, taken in a trial of the OX40 agonist ivuxolimab. The source of these receptors is an adult with an advanced solid tumor such as melanoma, head and neck, liver or kidney cancer.

The J gene is TRBJ1-1, the V gene TRBV9, with 8 bases that match TRBD1. V lost 3 bases, J lost 3 bases, and 7 bases stayed unmatched. The germline gives CDR1 SGDLS, CDR2 YYNGEE. The CDR3 contains 15 residues. The CDR3 DNA sequence: TGTGCCAGCAGCGGCCGGACAGGGATATACACTGAAGCTTTCTTT. Residues: CASSGRTGIYTEAFF.

This chain connects TRBV25-1 to TRBJ2-1; possible D gene TRBD1, 6 bases. Germline V lookup: CDR1 MGHDK, CDR2 SYGVNS. Trimming removed 4 bases at V and 6 bases at J, with 13 bases between. The CDR3 contains 14 residues. In DNA form, the CDR3 reads TGTGCCAGCAGTGCGCCGGGACACGCCAATGAGCAGTTCTTC. This gives the protein CASSAPGHANEQFF.

The rearrangement joins TRBV5-1 to TRBJ1-3; D possibly corresponds to TRBD1 (5 bases). The germline V and J ends were trimmed by 4 bases and 5 bases, with 16 bases remaining between them. The CDR3 sequence is 15 residues long. Germline V gives CDR1 SGHRS, CDR2 YFSETQ. The CDR3 DNA sequence: TGCGCCAGCAGCCCCGAAGGGGCTTATAGAAACACCATATATTTT. Protein: CASSPEGAYRNTIYF.

The chain is built from TRBV4-2 and TRBJ1-4; D might be TRBD1 (6 bases). The CDR3 length is 13 residues. The germline V and J ends were trimmed by 5 bases and 8 bases, with 12 bases remaining between them. CDR1 is LGHNA and CDR2 is YNFKEQ in the germline V gene. The DNA of the CDR3 is TGTGCCAGCAGCTACAGGGTAGAGGAAAAACTGTTTTTT. This encodes CASSYRVEEKLFF.

The chain recombines TRBV9 with TRBJ1-2, with unresolved D. There are 15 residues in the CDR3. V lost 2 bases and J 0 bases, leaving 11 bases between the germline ends. In germline, CDR1 is SGDLS, CDR2 YYNGEE. CDR3 loop: CASSVYENPNYGYTF. The CDR3, as DNA: TGTGCCAGCAGCGTTTACGAGAACCCTAACTATGGCTACACCTTC.

There are a few counts of this clone. The chain joins TRBV7-9 to TRBJ2-2, with D unresolved. This CDR3 has 13 amino acids. Germline V gives CDR1 SEHNR, CDR2 FQNEAQ (reference sequence). Trimming shortened V by 2 bases and J by 1 base, and 2 bases separated the two germline ends. In DNA, the CDR3 is TGTGCCAGCAGCTTAAAGAACACCGGGGAGCTGTTTTTT. Protein: CASSLKNTGELFF.

The chain recombines TRBV5-1 with TRBJ2-2; no reliable D call. The CDR3 consists of 16 residues. Trimming left V 0 bases short and J 2 bases short, with 11 bases between. CDR1 and CDR2 (germline): SGHRS, YFSETQ. CDR3 residues: CASSLVADGNTGELFF. CDR3 nucleotides: TGCGCCAGCAGCTTGGTGGCGGACGGTAACACCGGGGAGCTGTTTTTT.

The V call is TRBV29-1, the J call TRBJ2-7; 9 bases align to TRBD2. V dropped 4 bases and J dropped 6; count of bases not matched to a gene: 13. CDR1 and CDR2 (germline): SQVTM, ANQGSEA. The CDR3 sequence is 15 residues long. CDR3 protein: CSVGGGGTPFGEQYF. CDR3 nucleotide sequence: TGCAGCGTTGGCGGGGGGGGGACACCTTTCGGCGAGCAGTACTTC.

The V and J genes are TRBV18 and TRBJ2-4; 8 nucleotides match TRBD1. CDR3 size: 15 residues. Looked up from germline, CDR1 is KGHSH and CDR2 is LQKENI. V shed 1 base, J shed 7 bases, and the junction held 6 bases outside the gene matches. The CDR3 DNA reads as TGTGCCAGCTCACCACAAGCAGGGGGCGAGAACATTCAGTACTTC. As protein: CASSPQAGGENIQYF.

This CDR3 reads CASSYQLGAGNTIYF. The DNA for the CDR3 is TGTGCCAGCAGTTACCAACTTGGGGCAGGAAACACCATATATTTT. The chain carries TRBV6-5 and TRBJ1-3; the D gene is possibly TRBD1 (5 bases). Per germline, CDR1 MNHEY and CDR2 SVGAGI. The CDR3 has 15 amino acids. V was trimmed by 2 bases and J by 4 bases, leaving 12 bases between them.

This sequence joins TRBV7-2 and TRBJ2-1; weak D call: TRBD1 (6 bases). Germline V gives CDR1 SGHTA, CDR2 FQGNSA. The CDR3 is 13 residues long. V was shortened by 4 bases and J by 8 bases, with 12 bases between the two germline ends. The CDR3 sequence: CASSSGAGDEQFF. The CDR3 nucleotides read TGTGCCAGCAGCTCCGGTGCAGGGGATGAGCAGTTCTTC.